These 23 T cell receptor beta chains originate from one sample sequenced in a study of T cells in Graves' hyperthyroidism and ophthalmopathy (dated by TCRdb to about 2019). Libraries were built with multiplex PCR. For sequencing, an Illumina HiSeq 2000 was employed. The TCR beta CDR3 regions were amplified from RNA transcripts. For the first round of RT-PCR on the TCR CDR3, the HTBI primer set was used together with the Qiagen OneStep RT-PCR kit. The raw public reads went through TCRdb reprocessing: fastp at Q25, MiXCR clone calling, in-frame beta chains kept. Here each entry gathers all rows of one CDR3 protein and keeps the most common genes and DNA. The sample profile shows nearly 600,000 distinct CDR3 sequences; more than 11% of them were found once. More than 4.5% of the sample belongs to the ten largest clones. The source material was blood. These receptors came from a woman aged 30 to 39 with Graves' hyperthyroidism that later progressed to Graves' ophthalmopathy.

In its sample, this clonotype was seen many times. The chain combines TRBV11-2 with TRBJ1-4; D not certain. In germline, CDR1 is SGHAT, CDR2 FQNNGV. Deletions cut 0 bases from V and 3 bases from J, with 8 bases between. This CDR3 is built from 15 residues. The CDR3 sequence: CASSLERTANEKLFF. The DNA of the CDR3 is TGTGCCAGCAGCTTAGAACGGACTGCTAATGAAAAACTGTTTTTT.

In this sample, this clonotype turned up many times. This chain uses TRBV29-1 with TRBJ2-5; possible D gene TRBD1, 6 bases. The CDR3 is 13 residues long. V lost 3 bases and J lost 5, with 13 bases in between. Germline lookup yields CDR1 SQVTM and CDR2 ANQGSEA. CDR3 coding DNA: TGCAGCGTTGAGGTACAGGGTGGGGAGACCCAGTACTTC. Translation gives CSVEVQGGETQYF.

The sample holds many counts of this clonotype. V usage is TRBV27 and J usage is TRBJ1-2, with 7 nucleotides matching TRBD1. CDR1 MNHEY and CDR2 SMNVEV come from the germline V gene (reference sequence). The CDR3 length is 14 residues. V lost 7 bases and J lost 10; bases outside the gene matches: 15. CDR3 sequence reads: CASTRDKGARPYTF. CDR3 nucleotides: TGTGCCAGCACAAGGGATAAGGGGGCGCGTCCCTACACCTTC.

V usage is TRBV6-1 and J usage is TRBJ2-4; D uncertain. Germline V gene sequence: CDR1 MNHNS, CDR2 SASEGT. V lost 0 bases and J 1 base, leaving 13 bases between the germline ends. This CDR3 spans 17 amino acids. The CDR3: CASSEAPVSLAKNIQYF. CDR3 in DNA: TGTGCCAGCAGTGAAGCGCCGGTGTCTCTTGCCAAAAACATTCAGTACTTC.

This clonotype was seen ten or more times. The rearrangement uses TRBV27 and TRBJ2-3, with 11 bases identical to TRBD1. The CDR3 is 19 amino acids. Trimming removed 6 bases from V and 6 bases from J; junction bases left unmatched: 20. Germline loops: CDR1 MNHEY, CDR2 SMNVEV (reference sequence). In DNA, the CDR3 is TGTGCCAGCAGCATCTTGTCTGTCGCGGACAGGGGGCGGGATGATACGCAGTATTTT. Protein: CASSILSVADRGRDDTQYF.

This clonotype occurred many times. The J gene is TRBJ1-2, the V gene TRBV12-3 or TRBV12-4; 9 bases are shared with TRBD1. The CDR3 contains 16 residues. V shed 0 bases, J shed 0 bases, and the junction held 2 bases outside the gene matches. DNA for the CDR3: TGTGCCAGCAGTTTAGCGGGGACAGGGCCTAACTATGGCTACACCTTC. Translating gives CASSLAGTGPNYGYTF.

This clonotype was seen many times. The chain couples TRBV12-5 to TRBJ2-3; 9 bases match TRBD2. Trimming took 3 bases from V and 2 from J; bases not matched to a gene: 6. Germline CDR1 and CDR2: LGHNT and FRNRAP. The CDR3 is 16 residues long. CDR3 bases: TGTGCTAGTGGTTTCGTGGCGGGAGGGAACACAGATACGCAGTATTTT. Translating gives CASGFVAGGNTDTQYF.

This clonotype was recorded many times. V is TRBV19 and J is TRBJ1-2; 7 nucleotides match TRBD1. Germline values: CDR1 LNHDA, CDR2 SQIVND (reference sequence). The CDR3 has 14 residues. The V gene end was trimmed by 3 bases and the J gene end by 1 base; junction bases not matched to a gene: 2. The DNA of the CDR3 is TGTGCCAGTAGTATGGGACAGCTTAACTATGGCTACACCTTC. Its translation is CASSMGQLNYGYTF.

This clonotype has at least ten counts. V is TRBV6-1 and J is TRBJ2-3; TRBD1 matches at 8 bases. J lost 3 bases, V lost 7 bases, and 3 bases had no gene match. The CDR3 covers 13 residues. Germline CDR1 MNHNS, CDR2 SASEGT. CDR3 region: CASTGTGTDTQYF. The DNA of the CDR3 is TGTGCCAGCACCGGGACAGGAACAGATACGCAGTATTTT.

The table lists this clonotype with many counts. The V call is TRBV29-1, the J call TRBJ2-5, with a weak D call TRBD2 (5 bases). Germline V gene sequence: CDR1 SQVTM, CDR2 ANQGSEA. The CDR3 runs to 13 residues. V gave up 3 bases and J gave up 2 bases, with 10 bases separating them. CDR3 sequence reads: CSVDTGNQETQYF. CDR3 nucleotide sequence: TGCAGCGTTGATACCGGGAATCAAGAGACCCAGTACTTC. Together with reference TRBV29-1 and TRBJ2-5, the CDR3 gives the full variable domain: SAVISQKPSRDICQRGTSLTIQCQVDSQVTMMFWYRQQPGQSLTLIATANQGSEATYESGFVIDKFPISRPNLTFSTLTVSNMSPEDSSIYLCSVDTGNQETQYFGPGTRLLVL.

V is TRBV20-1 and J is TRBJ2-1; possible D gene TRBD2, 6 bases. Germline CDR1 DFQATT, CDR2 SNEGSKA (reference sequence). CDR3 length equals 14 residues. Trimming removed 6 bases at V and 7 bases at J, with 19 bases between. The CDR3 loop reads CSANREPILNEQFF. CDR3 bases: TGCAGTGCAAACCGGGAGCCTATCTTAAATGAGCAGTTCTTC.

This clonotype was observed at least ten times. V and J are TRBV6-5 and TRBJ1-1; no clear D gene. Germline CDR1 and CDR2: MNHEY and SVGAGI. This CDR3 region has 12 residues. Deletions cut 2 bases from V and 7 bases from J, with 8 bases between. CDR3 sequence reads: CASSYGVGEAFF. The CDR3, as DNA: TGTGCCAGCAGTTACGGGGTTGGTGAAGCTTTCTTT.

This clonotype was found many times. This chain connects TRBV12-3 or TRBV12-4 to TRBJ2-1; 9 nucleotides agree with TRBD2. This CDR3 region has 15 residues. The ends lost 2 bases at V and 3 bases at J; junction bases unmatched: 2. The CDR3 DNA reads TGTGCCAGCAGTTTAAGAGCGGGAGGCTACAATGAGCAGTTCTTC. Translation gives CASSLRAGGYNEQFF.

This clonotype was picked up a small number of times. The gene calls are TRBV19 and TRBJ1-2; D ambiguous. Trimming pared 7 bases from V and 2 bases from J, leaving 17 bases between. CDR3 length: 15 amino acids. Germline CDR1 is LNHDA and CDR2 is SQIVND (reference sequence). For the CDR3, the DNA is TGTGCCAGTACACGGCCTTACAGTGGAAACTATGGCTACACCTTC. This gives the protein CASTRPYSGNYGYTF. The complete variable domain, with remaining parts taken from reference TRBV19 and TRBJ1-2, reads DGGITQSPKYLFRKEGQNVTLSCEQNLNHDAMYWYRQDPGQGLRLIYYSQIVNDFQKGDIAEGYSVSREKKESFPLTVTSAQKNPTAFYLCASTRPYSGNYGYTFGSGTRLTVV.

V is TRBV18 and J is TRBJ1-3; D is undetermined. This CDR3 comprises 14 residues. The V gene's germline CDR1 is KGHSH and CDR2 LQKENI. Between the trimmed V and J ends, which lost 3 bases and 5 bases, there was a span of 11 bases. CDR3 protein: CASSPGIVRNTIYF. DNA of the CDR3: TGTGCCAGCTCACCCGGGATAGTAAGAAACACCATATATTTT.

CDR3 in DNA: TGCGCCAGCAGCCAAGATGTGGCCGGTAGCAATCAGCCCCAGCATTTT. Protein: CASSQDVAGSNQPQHF. The chain joins TRBV4-3 to TRBJ1-5; D gene uncertain. Germline CDR1 reads LGHNA; CDR2 reads YSLEER. V lost 0 bases and J 0 bases, leaving 9 bases between the germline ends. This CDR3 comprises 16 residues.

Only a few counts were recorded for this clonotype. The rearrangement joins TRBV7-3 to TRBJ2-5; TRBD2 aligns across 10 bases. With 5 bases clipped from V and 3 bases from J, the junction kept 12 bases outside the gene matches. Germline loops: CDR1 SGHTA, CDR2 FQGTGA. CDR3 size: 17 residues. CDR3 nucleotide sequence: TGTGCCAGCAGCCTCGTTGAGCGGGAGGGCGAGGAAGAGACCCAGTACTTC. Amino acids: CASSLVEREGEEETQYF.

This clonotype was picked up a small number of times. The chain carries TRBV20-1 and TRBJ2-5, with 8 positions matching TRBD1. J lost 5 bases, V lost 3 bases, and 5 bases had no gene match. This CDR3 comprises 13 residues. CDR1 and CDR2 from the germline V gene are DFQATT and SNEGSKA (reference sequence). The CDR3 nucleotides read TGCAGTGCTAGGTCAGGGGGCGTGGAGACCCAGTACTTC. Translating it yields CSARSGGVETQYF.

This clonotype has a count of ten or more. V gene TRBV7-2 combines with J gene TRBJ2-3, with 12 bases matching TRBD2. The V segment lost 5 bases and the J segment 0 bases; nucleotides outside the gene matches: 9. The CDR3 is 18 residues long. CDR1 is SGHTA and CDR2 is FQGNSA in the germline V gene. CDR3 nucleotides: TGTGCCAGCAGCAAGAGACCCGGGACTAGCGGGAGCACAGATACGCAGTATTTT. This translates into CASSKRPGTSGSTDTQYF. The whole variable domain, filled in from reference TRBV7-2 and TRBJ2-3, reads GAGVSQSPSNKVTEKGKDVELRCDPISGHTALYWYRQSLGQGLEFLIYFQGNSAPDKSGLPSDRFSAERTGGSVSTLTIQRTQQEDSAVYLCASSKRPGTSGSTDTQYFGPGTRLTVL.

The table lists this clonotype with many counts. The chain carries TRBV3-1 and TRBJ1-6; D remains unclear. CDR1 is LGHDT, CDR2 YNNKEL, per germline (reference sequence). There are 14 residues in the CDR3. Trimming shortened V by 1 base and J by 10 bases, and 11 bases separated the two germline ends. CDR3 sequence (DNA): TGTGCCAGCAGCCAAGGGGTCCAAGGATCACCCCTCCACTTT. Amino acids: CASSQGVQGSPLHF.

A note on this clonotype: A much larger clone is a single base away; this may be a read error. The rearrangement uses TRBV28 and TRBJ1-2; D not certain. This CDR3 region has 13 residues. Trimming pared 8 bases from V and 9 bases from J, leaving 19 bases between. From germline, CDR1 is MDHEN and CDR2 SYDVKM. This CDR3 is CASEPGGFYSYTF. The CDR3, as DNA: TGTGCCAGCGAACCTGGAGGGTTTTATAGCTACACCTTC.

This clonotype was recorded a few times. The chain couples TRBV20-1 to TRBJ2-4; 7 positions match TRBD2. The V gene's germline CDR1 is DFQATT and CDR2 SNEGSKA (reference sequence). This CDR3 contains 16 residues. V trimming: 2 bases; J trimming: 4 bases; junction bases outside the gene matches: 11. Here the CDR3 reads CSARSNSGLSKNIQYF. The CDR3 bases are TGCAGTGCTAGATCCAATTCGGGACTATCAAAAAACATTCAGTACTTC.

This clonotype showed up many times. The chain links TRBV24-1 to TRBJ1-5, with D hard to call. V shed 8 bases and J shed 7 bases, with 5 bases lying between them. Germline V gene lookup returns CDR1 KGHDR and CDR2 SFDVKD. The CDR3 is made up of 10 amino acids. The chain's CDR3 is CATIRQPQHF. CDR3 DNA sequence: TGTGCCACCATTCGGCAGCCCCAGCATTTT.